A selection of T cell receptor beta chains follows, all from one sample in a study of T cell responses to AZD1222 COVID-19 vaccine. The assay was immunoSEQ multiplex PCR, and TCRdb's table has in-frame clones only and misses some. The table shows 95,000 to 150,000 clones, with about 91% occurring only once. Sequencing was performed on peripheral blood, taken on day 0 of AZD1222 vaccination. These receptors all stem from an adult in good health. The CDR3 runs from the conserved cysteine through the conserved F or W. Each record gives: CDR3 protein, CDR3 DNA, clone size, J gene, V gene, D gene. A D gene is named only where the DNA matches it firmly. Clone sizes are given selectively: once, few, many, or a class where the clone is expanded.

CAWNPTTGTEAFF	TGTGCCTGGAACCCTACTACAGGGACTGAAGCTTTCTTT	-	TRBJ1-1	TRBV30	-
CASSWPGVSSGTGELFF	TGTGCCAGCAGCTGGCCCGGGGTCTCCTCGGGCACCGGGGAGCTGTTTTTT	-	TRBJ2-2	TRBV11-2	-
CASSYGLPANYGYTF	TGTGCCAGCAGTTACGGGCTTCCAGCTAACTATGGCTACACCTTC	-	TRBJ1-2	TRBV6-5	-
CASSPTAGASETQYF	TGCGCCAGCAGCCCCACAGCGGGGGCCAGCGAGACCCAGTACTTC	-	TRBJ2-5	TRBV4-1	TRBD2
CASSQTGTGGFYGYTF	TGTGCCAGCAGTCAGACCGGGACAGGGGGGTTCTATGGCTACACCTTC	-	TRBJ1-2	TRBV27	TRBD1
CASSNKGAVRTEAFF	TGTGCCAGTAGCAACAAAGGGGCTGTAAGGACTGAAGCTTTCTTT	-	TRBJ1-1	TRBV19	-
CASSFSGDYNEQFF	TGTGCCAGCAGCTTTAGCGGGGACTACAATGAGCAGTTCTTC	-	TRBJ2-1	TRBV7-9	TRBD2
CASSNGLAGFQETQYF	TGTGCCAGTAGTAATGGACTAGCGGGATTCCAAGAGACCCAGTACTTC	-	TRBJ2-5	TRBV19	TRBD2
CASSTHPGTGFTGELFF	TGTGCCAGTAGTACTCATCCCGGGACAGGGTTCACCGGGGAGCTGTTTTTT	-	TRBJ2-2	TRBV19	TRBD1
CASSARDTQYF	TGTGCCAGCAGTGCGAGGGATACGCAGTATTTT	-	TRBJ2-3	TRBV6-4	-
CASSAFTGGEQFF	TGTGCCAGCAGTGCATTTACAGGGGGGGAGCAGTTCTTC	-	TRBJ2-1	TRBV2	TRBD1
CASSTHPGGRTDTQYF	TGTGCCAGCAGCACCCACCCGGGGGGCCGCACAGATACGCAGTATTTT	-	TRBJ2-3	TRBV9	-
CASTVGGLSTDTQYF	TGTGCCAGCACCGTGGGTGGGTTGAGCACAGATACGCAGTATTTT	-	TRBJ2-3	TRBV9	-
CASSTGGSNQPQHF	TGTGCCAGCAGCACCGGAGGCAGCAATCAGCCCCAGCATTTT	-	TRBJ1-5	TRBV28	-
CASSLGLGFNEKLFF	TGTGCCAGCAGCTTAGGTCTGGGTTTTAATGAAAAACTGTTTTTT	once	TRBJ1-4	TRBV11-3	-
CASSGAENTEAFF	TGTGCCAGCAGTGGGGCGGAGAACACTGAAGCTTTCTTT	few	TRBJ1-1	TRBV2	-
CAHKGAPNEKLFF	TGTGCCCACAAGGGGGCACCTAATGAAAAACTGTTTTTT	-	TRBJ1-4	TRBV30	TRBD1
CASSPGWAGVGGYTF	TGCGCCAGCAGCCCGGGCTGGGCAGGGGTAGGAGGCTACACCTTC	-	TRBJ1-2	TRBV5-1	-
CAWSVKQWGYTF	TGTGCCTGGAGTGTAAAGCAGTGGGGCTACACCTTC	-	TRBJ1-2	TRBV30	-
CASSHWTGGPNEQFF	TGTGCCAGCAGTCATTGGACGGGGGGGCCGAATGAGCAGTTCTTC	-	TRBJ2-1	TRBV5-5	TRBD2
CASSPARGRISNYGYTF	TGTGCCAGCAGCCCAGCCCGGGGGCGCATTTCTAACTATGGCTACACCTTC	-	TRBJ1-2	TRBV11-2	-
CASSIGQNSNQPQHF	TGTGCCAGTAGTATCGGGCAGAATAGCAATCAGCCCCAGCATTTT	-	TRBJ1-5	TRBV19	-
CASSLAQAANTEAFF	TGTGCCAGCAGCTTAGCGCAGGCAGCGAACACTGAAGCTTTCTTT	once	TRBJ1-1	TRBV7-9	-
CASSSGVAGTTDTQYF	TGTGCTAGCAGCTCCGGGGTAGCGGGGACCACAGATACGCAGTATTTT	-	TRBJ2-3	TRBV7-7	TRBD2
CASSPQAVRQGYTF	TGTGCCAGCAGCCCTCAGGCGGTCAGACAAGGCTACACCTTC	once	TRBJ1-2	TRBV3-1/TRBV3-2	-
CASSQGAGGIGTEAFF	TGTGCCAGCAGCCAGGGGGCAGGGGGCATAGGGACTGAAGCTTTCTTT	-	TRBJ1-1	TRBV4-2	TRBD1
CASSPTASNAGYTF	TGTGCCAGCAGCCCGACAGCATCCAACGCCGGCTACACCTTC	-	TRBJ1-2	TRBV27	-
CASSQDQGTGFEKLFF	TGCGCCAGCAGCCAAGATCAGGGGACAGGTTTTGAAAAACTGTTTTTT	-	TRBJ1-4	TRBV4-3	TRBD1
CASSVTDGRYNEQFF	TGTGCCAGCAGCGTTACGGACGGCCGATACAATGAGCAGTTCTTC	-	TRBJ2-1	TRBV9	-
CATSDPPGEAGQETQYF	TGTGCCACCAGTGATCCGCCAGGGGAGGCAGGACAAGAGACCCAGTACTTC	-	TRBJ2-5	TRBV24-1	-
CASSLGRASYEQYF	TGTGCCAGCAGCTTAGGGCGGGCCTCCTACGAGCAGTACTTC	-	TRBJ2-7	TRBV13	-
CASNQDRVETQYF	TGTGCCAGCAACCAGGACAGGGTGGAGACCCAGTACTTC	-	TRBJ2-5	TRBV2	TRBD1
CASSYRQGPAFF	TGTGCCAGCAGCTATAGACAGGGACCCGCTTTCTTT	-	TRBJ1-1	TRBV12-3/TRBV12-4	TRBD1
CASRPPGQGTGELFF	TGTGCCAGCAGACCCCCGGGACAGGGAACCGGGGAGCTGTTTTTT	-	TRBJ2-2	TRBV7-2	TRBD1
CASSLTREDEKLFF	TGTGCCAGCAGCTTAACCAGGGAGGATGAAAAACTGTTTTTT	-	TRBJ1-4	TRBV7-3	-
CATSRGQEGQPQHF	TGTGCCACCAGCAGAGGACAGGAGGGTCAGCCCCAGCATTTT	-	TRBJ1-5	TRBV15	-
CASSLFHGSTTDTQYF	TGTGCCAGCAGCTTATTTCACGGGAGTACCACAGATACGCAGTATTTT	-	TRBJ2-3	TRBV7-3	-
CAIRQGATEAFF	TGTGCCATTCGACAGGGGGCTACTGAAGCTTTCTTT	-	TRBJ1-1	TRBV19	TRBD1
CASSIGIGNEQFF	TGTGCCAGCTCGATCGGGATCGGCAATGAGCAGTTCTTC	-	TRBJ2-1	TRBV4-2	-
CASSEGPSGEDTGELFF	TGTGCCAGCAGTGAAGGGCCTAGCGGGGAGGACACCGGGGAGCTGTTTTTT	-	TRBJ2-2	TRBV6-1	TRBD2
CASSRRNTGELFF	TGTGCCAGCAGCAGACGGAACACCGGGGAGCTGTTTTTT	-	TRBJ2-2	TRBV9	-